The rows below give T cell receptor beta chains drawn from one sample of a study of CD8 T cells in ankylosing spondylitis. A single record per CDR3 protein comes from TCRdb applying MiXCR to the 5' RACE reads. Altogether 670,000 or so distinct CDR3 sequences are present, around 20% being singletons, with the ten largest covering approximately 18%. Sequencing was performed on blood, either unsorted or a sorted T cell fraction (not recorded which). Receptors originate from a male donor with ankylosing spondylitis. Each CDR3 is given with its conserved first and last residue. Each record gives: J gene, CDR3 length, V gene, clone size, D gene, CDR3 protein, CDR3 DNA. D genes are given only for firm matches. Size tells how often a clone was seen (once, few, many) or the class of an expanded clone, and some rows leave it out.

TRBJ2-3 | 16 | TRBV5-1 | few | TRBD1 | CASSWTGGARTDTQYF | TGCGCCAGCAGCTGGACAGGGGGCGCGAGAACAGATACGCAGTATTTT
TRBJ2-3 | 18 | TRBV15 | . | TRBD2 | CATMMASGRKGATDTQYF | TGTGCCACGATGATGGCTAGCGGGAGAAAGGGGGCCACAGATACGCAGTATTTT
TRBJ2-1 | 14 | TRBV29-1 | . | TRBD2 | CSVEILAGVNEQFF | TGCAGCGTTGAGATACTAGCGGGAGTCAATGAGCAGTTCTTC
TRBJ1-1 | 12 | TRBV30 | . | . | CAWSRVVTEAFF | TGTGCCTGGAGTCGGGTTGTCACTGAAGCTTTCTTT
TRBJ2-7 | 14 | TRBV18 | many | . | CASSQGLGVYEQYF | TGTGCCAGCTCCCAGGGGCTAGGGGTCTACGAGCAGTACTTC
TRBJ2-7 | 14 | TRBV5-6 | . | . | CASSLAAANYEQYF | TGTGCCAGCAGCTTGGCGGCGGCTAACTACGAGCAGTACTTC
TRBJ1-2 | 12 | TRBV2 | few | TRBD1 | CASTGTGYGYTF | TGTGCCAGCACAGGGACAGGGTACGGCTACACCTTC
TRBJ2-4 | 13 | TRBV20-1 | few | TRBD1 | CSGQRTGVNIQYF | TGCAGTGGTCAACGGACAGGGGTGAACATTCAGTACTTC
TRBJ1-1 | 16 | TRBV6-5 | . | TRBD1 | CASSYPTQGYNTEAFF | TGTGCCAGCAGTTACCCTACACAGGGGTATAACACTGAAGCTTTCTTT
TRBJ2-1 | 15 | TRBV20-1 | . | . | CSARAETTALNEQFF | TGCAGTGCTAGAGCGGAGACCACAGCCCTCAATGAGCAGTTCTTC
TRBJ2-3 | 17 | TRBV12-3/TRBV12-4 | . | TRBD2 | CASSFGSGGSRIDTQYF | TGTGCCAGCAGTTTCGGTAGCGGGGGGTCGAGGATAGATACGCAGTATTTT
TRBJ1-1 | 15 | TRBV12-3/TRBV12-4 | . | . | CASSFGIGGDTEAFF | TGTGCCAGCAGTTTTGGCATCGGCGGGGACACTGAAGCTTTCTTT
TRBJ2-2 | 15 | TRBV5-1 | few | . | CASSLGTADTGELFF | TGCGCCAGCAGCTTGGGGACAGCGGACACCGGGGAGCTGTTTTTT
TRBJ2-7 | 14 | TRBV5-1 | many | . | CASSLNIDTYEQYF | TGCGCCAGCAGCTTGAACATCGACACCTACGAGCAGTACTTC
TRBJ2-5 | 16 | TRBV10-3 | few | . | CAISEIAGAGWETQYF | TGTGCCATCAGTGAAATCGCAGGGGCAGGTTGGGAGACCCAGTACTTC
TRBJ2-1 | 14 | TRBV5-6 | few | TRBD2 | CASSPGGSHNEQFF | TGTGCCAGCAGCCCGGGAGGGTCCCACAATGAGCAGTTCTTC
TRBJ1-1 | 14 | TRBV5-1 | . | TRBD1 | CASSWTGGANEAFF | TGCGCCAGCAGCTGGACAGGGGGCGCAAATGAAGCTTTCTTT
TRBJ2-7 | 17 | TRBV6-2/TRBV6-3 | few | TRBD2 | CAASPRGTERGVYEQYF | TGTGCCGCCTCCCCCAGGGGAACGGAGCGGGGGGTTTACGAGCAGTACTTC
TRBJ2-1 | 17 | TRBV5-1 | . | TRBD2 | CASNSGDSGPFYNEQFF | TGCGCCAGCAACTCGGGGGATAGCGGGCCATTTTACAATGAGCAGTTCTTC
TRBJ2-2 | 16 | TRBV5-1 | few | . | CASSPGTQANTGELFF | TGCGCCAGCAGCCCAGGGACCCAGGCTAACACCGGGGAGCTGTTTTTT
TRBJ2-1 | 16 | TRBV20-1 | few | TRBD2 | CSAIPGLVSYYNEQFF | TGCAGTGCGATTCCGGGACTAGTATCCTACTACAATGAGCAGTTCTTC
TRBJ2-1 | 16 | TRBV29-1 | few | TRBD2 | CSVAGSGRRSYNEQFF | TGCAGCGTTGCGGGTAGCGGGAGGCGGTCCTACAATGAGCAGTTCTTC
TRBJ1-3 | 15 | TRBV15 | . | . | CATSRDRSSGNTIYF | TGTGCCACCAGCAGAGACAGGAGCTCTGGAAACACCATATATTTT
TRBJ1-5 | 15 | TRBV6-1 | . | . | CASSIRFNSNQPQHF | TGTGCCAGCAGTATTAGGTTTAATAGCAATCAGCCCCAGCATTTT
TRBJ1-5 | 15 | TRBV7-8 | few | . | CASSSRRDSNQPQHF | TGTGCCAGCAGCTCACGCAGGGATAGCAATCAGCCCCAGCATTTT
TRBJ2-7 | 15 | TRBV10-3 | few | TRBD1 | CAISDLGQGAYEQYF | TGTGCCATCAGTGACCTGGGACAGGGGGCCTACGAGCAGTACTTC
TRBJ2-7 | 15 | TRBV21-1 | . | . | CASSNWTASSYEQYF | TGTGCCAGCAGCAATTGGACAGCCAGCTCCTACGAGCAGTACTTC
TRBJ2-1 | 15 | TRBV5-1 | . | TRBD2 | CASRVQRGGRNEQFF | TGCGCCAGCAGGGTACAGCGGGGGGGCAGGAATGAGCAGTTCTTC
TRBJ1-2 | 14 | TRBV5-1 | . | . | CASSLEQGPHGYTF | TGCGCCAGCAGCTTGGAACAGGGTCCCCATGGCTACACCTTC
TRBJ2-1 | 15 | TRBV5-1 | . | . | CASSLEGGNYNEQFF | TGCGCCAGCAGCTTGGAAGGGGGGAACTACAATGAGCAGTTCTTC
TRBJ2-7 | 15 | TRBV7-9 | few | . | CASSFPEVNSYEQYF | TGTGCCAGCAGCTTCCCCGAGGTTAACTCCTACGAGCAGTACTTC
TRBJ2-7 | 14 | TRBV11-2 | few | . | CASSPWTGEYEQYF | TGTGCCAGCAGCCCTTGGACTGGGGAGTACGAGCAGTACTTC
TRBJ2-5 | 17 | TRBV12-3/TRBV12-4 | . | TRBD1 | CASSLIAGTGVEETQYF | TGTGCCAGCAGTTTGATAGCCGGGACAGGGGTAGAGGAGACCCAGTACTTC
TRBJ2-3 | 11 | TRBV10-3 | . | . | CASSTGDTQYF | TGTGCCAGCTCGACGGGCGATACGCAGTATTTT
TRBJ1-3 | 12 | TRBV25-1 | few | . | CASAFPGNTIYF | TGTGCCAGCGCCTTCCCAGGAAACACCATATATTTT
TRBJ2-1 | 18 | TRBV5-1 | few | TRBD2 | CASSLSALAGSSYNEQFF | TGCGCCAGCAGCTTGAGTGCACTAGCGGGGAGCTCCTACAATGAGCAGTTCTTC
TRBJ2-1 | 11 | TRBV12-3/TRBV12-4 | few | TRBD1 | CASTGGQGRFF | TGTGCCAGCACTGGGGGACAGGGACGGTTCTTC